These 31 T cell receptor beta chains originate from one sample sequenced in a study of T cell repertoires in cytomegalovirus infection (dated by TCRdb to between 2019 and 2020). These receptors' antigens are unknown. The sequencer listed for this sample is Illumina HiSeq 1500. The raw public data were reprocessed by TCRdb itself: fastp quality trimming at Q25, MiXCR clonotype calling, in-frame beta chains only. For every CDR3 protein sequence, its rows merge into one entry that carries the most common genes and DNA. This sample lists around 300,000 distinct CDR3 sequences; 20% to 25% were detected once. The top ten constitute roughly a fifth of the sample. The meaning of the sample's treatment or condition label: in vitro stimulation with specific CMV peptide epitopes to enrich CMV-specific T cells. Sample: cultured PBMCs, taken from culture after CMV antigen stimulation. The receptor set was obtained from a human donor in good health (CMV status not recorded). Some clones in this sample may be carry-over from other donors' samples.

This clonotype appeared a few times. The V gene is TRBV5-4, the J gene TRBJ1-4, with D unresolved. The length of the CDR3 is 13 residues. Per germline, CDR1 SGHNT and CDR2 YYREEE (reference sequence). Deletions cut 4 bases from V and 4 bases from J, with 8 bases between. CDR3 DNA: TGTGCCAGCAGCCGCTGGCTTAATGAAAAACTGTTTTTT. Protein product: CASSRWLNEKLFF.

In its sample, this clonotype was seen a few times. J is TRBJ1-4 and V is TRBV12-3 or TRBV12-4, with D unresolved. Trimming shortened V by 4 bases and J by 12 bases, and 9 bases separated the two germline ends. The CDR3 runs to 11 residues. The DNA for the CDR3 is TGTGCCAGCAGTTCCGGTGCAGAACTGTTTTTT. Its protein is CASSSGAELFF.

The CDR3 sequence: CASSRGGQAGDTQYF. CDR3 DNA sequence: TGTGCCAGCAGCCGCGGGGGACAGGCGGGGGATACGCAGTATTTT. The chain has TRBV28 and TRBJ2-3; possible D gene TRBD1, 8 bases. CDR3 size: 15 residues. V gave up 6 bases and J gave up 6 bases, with 19 bases separating them. CDR1 and CDR2 (germline): MDHEN, SYDVKM.

This chain joins TRBV11-2 and TRBJ2-1; 12 positions match TRBD2. Germline lookup yields CDR1 SGHAT and CDR2 FQNNGV. The CDR3 runs 14 residues. With V trimmed by 6 bases and J by 8 bases, 5 bases remained unmatched. Here the CDR3 DNA reads TGTGCCAGCAGGCTAGCGGGAGGGCCCCATGAGCAGTTCTTC. Translated, it gives CASRLAGGPHEQFF.

The rearrangement joins TRBV19 to TRBJ2-2, with D perhaps TRBD1 or TRBD2 (5 bases each). The germline V gene encodes CDR1 LNHDA and CDR2 SQIVND (reference sequence). The CDR3 contains 14 residues. V gave up 9 bases and J gave up 1 base, with 12 bases separating them. Here the CDR3 DNA reads TGTGCCAGCGTGGCGAGGGGGAACACCGGGGAGCTGTTTTTT. It specifies CASVARGNTGELFF.

This clonotype has only a few counts. The CDR3 coding sequence is TGCGCCAGCAGTGATCTACAGTGGTTTGAGCAGTTCTTC. Encoded protein: CASSDLQWFEQFF. The V call is TRBV10-2, the J call TRBJ2-1; D gene ambiguous. Germline loops: CDR1 WSHSY, CDR2 SAAADI. This CDR3 is 13 amino acids long. Trimming took 3 bases from V and 9 from J, leaving 12 bases between them.

This clonotype was recorded many times. J is TRBJ2-1 and V is TRBV7-2, with 7 positions matching TRBD2. This CDR3 is 13 amino acids long. CDR1 is SGHTA and CDR2 is FQGNSA in the germline V gene. Trimming removed 5 bases from V and 3 bases from J; junction bases left unmatched: 1. The CDR3 sequence: CASSGGVYNEQFF. DNA of the CDR3: TGTGCCAGCAGCGGGGGGGTCTACAATGAGCAGTTCTTC.

This clonotype was detected many times. The CDR3 bases are TGTGCCAGTAGTTCCGGGACAGGGGGTGTCTATGGCTACACCTTC. Translated, it gives CASSSGTGGVYGYTF. The chain combines TRBV19 with TRBJ1-2, with 11 positions matching TRBD1. Germline-derived CDR1 and CDR2 are LNHDA and SQIVND (reference sequence). The CDR3 is made up of 15 amino acids. J lost 4 bases, V lost 5 bases, and 6 bases had no gene match.

The J gene is TRBJ2-2, the V gene TRBV20-1; 11 bases match TRBD2. From germline, CDR1 is DFQATT and CDR2 SNEGSKA (reference sequence). The CDR3 is 16 residues long. The junction had 9 bases not matched to a gene; V was cut back by 3 bases and J by 6 bases. The CDR3 reads CSASGVAGGLAGELFF. In nucleotides, the CDR3 is TGCAGTGCTAGCGGTGTAGCGGGAGGGTTGGCCGGGGAGCTGTTTTTT.

This clonotype has a handful of counts. J is TRBJ2-1 and V is TRBV3-1; D is tentatively TRBD1 or TRBD2 (9 bases each). The CDR3 totals 16 residues. CDR1 and CDR2 (germline): LGHDT, YNNKEL (reference sequence). The germline V and J ends were trimmed by 2 bases and 9 bases, with 20 bases remaining between them. The CDR3 DNA follows: TGTGCCAGCAGCCAATCTAGCGGGACAGGGCTAGTTGAGCAGTTCTTC. It yields the protein CASSQSSGTGLVEQFF.

V and J are TRBV5-6 and TRBJ1-2; perhaps TRBD1 as D (5 bases). This CDR3 region has 13 residues. Trimming removed 3 bases at V and 5 bases at J, with 11 bases between. Germline values: CDR1 SGHDT, CDR2 YYEEEE. This chain's CDR3 is CASSSKQGYGYTF. The DNA of the CDR3 is TGTGCCAGCAGCTCGAAGCAGGGATATGGCTACACCTTC.

A note on this clonotype: The junction shows a germline mismatch at one end, possibly a read error. This chain connects TRBV7-2 to TRBJ1-3; 7 nucleotides match TRBD1. The CDR3 has 16 amino acids. From germline, CDR1 is SGHTA and CDR2 FQGNSA. In DNA form, the CDR3 reads TGTGCCAGCAGCCTATTACCGGGACAGCTTAGAAACACCTTATATTTT. Translation: CASSLLPGQLRNTLYF.

This clonotype was observed at least ten times. The gene calls are TRBV7-2 and TRBJ1-6; 7 nucleotides line up with TRBD1. This CDR3 contains 18 residues. V was clipped by 5 bases and J by 5 bases; unmatched bases: 15. The V gene's germline CDR1 is SGHTA and CDR2 FQGNSA. The DNA of the CDR3 is TGTGCCAGCAGCCTGAGACAGGGACCGTTTAGTAATAATTCACCCCTCCACTTT. Translated, it gives CASSLRQGPFSNNSPLHF.

This clonotype was detected only a few times. CDR3 nucleotides: TGTGCCAGCAGCTCCAGCCCGACAGGGGGATTCTACGAGCAGTACTTC. Translation gives CASSSSPTGGFYEQYF. The rearrangement links TRBV7-2 to TRBJ2-7, with 9 bases aligning to TRBD1. There are 16 residues in the CDR3. Germline CDR1 SGHTA, CDR2 FQGNSA. V shed 4 bases and J 3 bases; nucleotides not matched to a gene: 10.

The gene calls are TRBV6-6 and TRBJ1-5; 7 bases match TRBD1. CDR3 length: 16 residues. Germline values: CDR1 MNHNY, CDR2 SVGAGI (reference sequence). V dropped 2 bases and J dropped 7; count of bases not matched to a gene: 11. The CDR3 DNA is TGTGCCAGCAGTTACGGTGGAGGGGGCGAGGGGCAGCCCCAGCATTTT. It is translated as CASSYGGGGEGQPQHF.

The rearrangement links TRBV12-3 or TRBV12-4 to TRBJ1-2, with D unresolved. The length of the CDR3 is 15 residues. Trimming removed 5 bases at V and 5 bases at J, with 18 bases between. CDR3 protein: CASSPLQSGDYGYTF. The DNA of the CDR3 is TGTGCCAGCAGTCCCCTGCAATCAGGAGATTATGGCTACACCTTC.

This clonotype came up many times. V is TRBV7-9 and J is TRBJ2-7; no clear D. Trimming cost V 4 bases and J 4 bases, with 11 bases left between them. The CDR3 length is 13 residues. Germline V gives CDR1 SEHNR, CDR2 FQNEAQ (reference sequence). The CDR3 DNA follows: TGTGCCAGCAGCTCCGGACCCATATACGAGCAGTACGTC. Protein: CASSSGPIYEQYV.

This clonotype came up many times. CDR3 DNA: TGCGCCAGCAGAGGAGGGGCTAATGAAAAACTGTTTTTT. Translation gives CASRGGANEKLFF. V is TRBV4-1 and J is TRBJ1-4; the D gene is possibly TRBD1 (5 bases). The ends were cut back, 6 bases at V and 3 bases at J, with 8 bases in the middle. Germline lookup yields CDR1 MGHRA and CDR2 YSYEKL. This CDR3 has 13 amino acids.

This chain uses TRBV28 with TRBJ1-4; tentative D call: TRBD1 (5 bases). Looked up from germline, CDR1 is MDHEN and CDR2 is SYDVKM. The CDR3 runs to 15 residues. The ends were cut back, 4 bases at V and 7 bases at J, with 16 bases in the middle. CDR3: CASSSPREGIEKLFF. The CDR3 region has the DNA TGTGCCAGCAGTTCCCCCAGGGAGGGGATTGAAAAACTGTTTTTT.

This clonotype was counted a few times. The gene calls are TRBV6-9 and TRBJ2-3, with TRBD1 identical over 7 bases. Germline CDR1 is MNHGY and CDR2 is SVAAGI. V dropped 4 bases and J dropped 4; count of bases not matched to a gene: 11. The CDR3 has 16 residues. The CDR3 sequence is CASSSIDRVPPDTQYF. CDR3 sequence (DNA): TGTGCCAGCAGTTCCATCGACAGGGTTCCGCCAGATACGCAGTATTTT.

This rearrangement joins TRBV19 to TRBJ1-6; D uncertain. V was shortened by 5 bases and J by 7 bases, with 12 bases between the two germline ends. Germline V gives CDR1 LNHDA, CDR2 SQIVND (reference sequence). CDR3 size: 14 residues. The CDR3 DNA reads as TGTGCCAGTAGTCACTTTTCGGAAAATTCACCCCTCCACTTT. Protein: CASSHFSENSPLHF.

This clonotype has more than one count but fewer than ten. The chain recombines TRBV6-5 with TRBJ2-5; a weak D match, TRBD2 (5 bases). This CDR3 has 14 residues. V lost 6 bases and J lost 1, with 12 bases in between. The germline CDR1 and CDR2 sequences are MNHEY and SVGAGI. The CDR3 sequence: CASRGVGIQETQYF. The CDR3 bases are TGTGCCAGCAGGGGAGTGGGTATCCAAGAGACCCAGTACTTC.

The genes are TRBV5-6 and TRBJ1-1; D uncertain. The CDR3 is made up of 12 amino acids. The V end was cut by 1 base, the J end by 7 bases, with 8 bases between. Germline V CDR1 and CDR2: SGHDT, YYEEEE. This chain's CDR3 is CASSLLVGEAFF. In DNA form, the CDR3 reads TGTGCCAGCAGCTTGCTTGTTGGTGAAGCTTTCTTT.

This clonotype was counted a few times. J is TRBJ1-2 and V is TRBV6-5; a possible D gene is TRBD1 (6 bases). Germline loops: CDR1 MNHEY, CDR2 SVGAGI. This CDR3 comprises 14 residues. Trimming shortened V by 0 bases and J by 9 bases, and 14 bases separated the two germline ends. CDR3 coding DNA: TGTGCCAGCAGTTACTCGACTACGGGGGCGAGCTACACCTTC. Its protein product is CASSYSTTGASYTF.

This clonotype was seen more than once but under ten times. This chain joins TRBV4-3 and TRBJ2-7; 7 nucleotides match TRBD2. J gave up 2 bases and V 0 bases, and 10 bases lay outside the gene matches. The CDR3 loop spans 17 amino acids. Germline values: CDR1 LGHNA, CDR2 YSLEER. The CDR3: CASSQDKAGERPYEQYF. In DNA form, the CDR3 reads TGCGCCAGCAGCCAAGATAAGGCGGGGGAGAGACCCTACGAGCAGTACTTC.

This clonotype has at least ten counts. The chain joins TRBV7-2 to TRBJ2-1, with 12 nucleotides matching TRBD2. V lost 3 bases to trimming and J lost 0 bases; unmatched junction nucleotides: 6. Germline CDR1 is SGHTA and CDR2 is FQGNSA. This CDR3 has 18 residues. The CDR3 spells CASSLQPTSGSSYNEQFF. The CDR3 region has the DNA TGTGCCAGCAGCTTGCAACCGACTAGCGGGAGCTCCTACAATGAGCAGTTCTTC.

This clonotype has at least ten counts. The chain recombines TRBV7-2 with TRBJ1-5; maybe TRBD1 (6 bases). Germline-derived CDR1 and CDR2 are SGHTA and FQGNSA. The CDR3 covers 14 residues. The germline V and J ends were trimmed by 3 bases and 8 bases, with 14 bases remaining between them. The CDR3 DNA reads as TGTGCCAGCAGCTTCGGTCAGGGGAGGGAGCCCCAGCATTTT. This codes for CASSFGQGREPQHF.

CDR3 nucleotide sequence: TGTGCCAGCAGTTCTCCTAGCGGGAGAGGCAATGAGCAGTTCTTC. It encodes CASSSPSGRGNEQFF. This sequence joins TRBV6-2 or TRBV6-3 and TRBJ2-1, with TRBD2 matching 10 bases. Germline loops: CDR1 MNHEY, CDR2 SVGEGT. J lost 6 bases, V lost 4 bases, and 6 bases had no gene match. This CDR3 spans 15 amino acids.

This clonotype was detected ten times or more. This chain uses TRBV7-8 with TRBJ2-1; D is undetermined. Germline CDR1 is SGHVS and CDR2 is FQNEAQ. The CDR3 runs to 16 residues. Trimming left V 1 base short and J 2 bases short, with 12 bases between. The chain's CDR3 is CASSLGGFLAYNEQFF. The CDR3 DNA follows: TGTGCCAGCAGCTTAGGCGGCTTCCTCGCCTACAATGAGCAGTTCTTC.

This chain connects TRBV19 to TRBJ2-2; D is possibly TRBD2 (6 bases). Trimming took off 5 bases at V and 0 bases at J, with 16 bases between the two ends. Germline CDR1 reads LNHDA; CDR2 reads SQIVND (reference sequence). This CDR3 region has 17 residues. CDR3 in amino acids: CASSPSGSHANTGELFF. CDR3 nucleotides: TGTGCCAGTAGTCCCTCCGGGAGCCACGCGAACACCGGGGAGCTGTTTTTT. The full variable domain, completed using reference TRBV19 and TRBJ2-2, is DGGITQSPKYLFRKEGQNVTLSCEQNLNHDAMYWYRQDPGQGLRLIYYSQIVNDFQKGDIAEGYSVSREKKESFPLTVTSAQKNPTAFYLCASSPSGSHANTGELFFGEGSRLTVL.

V is TRBV27 and J is TRBJ1-1; possible D gene TRBD1, 6 bases. This CDR3 is built from 14 residues. The germline gives CDR1 MNHEY, CDR2 SMNVEV (reference sequence). V was pared by 0 bases and J by 7 bases, with 12 bases between. CDR3 bases: TGTGCCAGCAGTTTATCTCGATGGGGGCTTGAAGCTTTCTTT. Its protein product is CASSLSRWGLEAFF.